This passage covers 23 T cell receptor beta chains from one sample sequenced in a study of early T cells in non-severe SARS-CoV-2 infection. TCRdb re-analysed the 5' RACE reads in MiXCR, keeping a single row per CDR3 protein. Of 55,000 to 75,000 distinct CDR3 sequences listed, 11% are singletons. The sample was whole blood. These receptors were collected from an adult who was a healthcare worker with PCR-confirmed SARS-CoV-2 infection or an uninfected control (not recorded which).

In DNA, the CDR3 is TGTGCCAGCAGTACCAAGGAGGCCGGGGAGCTGTTTTTT. Translating gives CASSTKEAGELFF. V is TRBV6-2 or TRBV6-3 and J is TRBJ2-2; the D gene is possibly TRBD2 (5 bases). Trimming took off 5 bases at V and 6 bases at J, with 10 bases between the two ends. Germline CDR1 reads MNHEY; CDR2 reads SVGEGT. This CDR3 has 13 amino acids.

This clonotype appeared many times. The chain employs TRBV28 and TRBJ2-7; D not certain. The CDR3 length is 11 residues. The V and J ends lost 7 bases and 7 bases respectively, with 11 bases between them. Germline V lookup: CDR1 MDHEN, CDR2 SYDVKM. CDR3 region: CASNTEGEQYF. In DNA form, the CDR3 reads TGTGCCAGCAACACGGAAGGGGAGCAGTACTTC.

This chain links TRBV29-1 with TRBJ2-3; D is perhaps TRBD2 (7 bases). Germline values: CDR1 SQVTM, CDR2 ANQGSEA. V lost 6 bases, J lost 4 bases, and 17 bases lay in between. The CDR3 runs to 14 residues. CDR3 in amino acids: CSVQGAAGADTQYF. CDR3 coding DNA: TGCAGCGTACAGGGTGCCGCGGGAGCAGATACGCAGTATTTT.

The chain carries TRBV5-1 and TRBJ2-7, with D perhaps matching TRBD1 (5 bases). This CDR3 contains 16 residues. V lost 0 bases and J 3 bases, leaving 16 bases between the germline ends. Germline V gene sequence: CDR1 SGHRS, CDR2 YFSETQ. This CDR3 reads CASSLGSDSAYYEQYF. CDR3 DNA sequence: TGCGCCAGCAGCTTGGGTTCCGACAGTGCATACTACGAGCAGTACTTC.

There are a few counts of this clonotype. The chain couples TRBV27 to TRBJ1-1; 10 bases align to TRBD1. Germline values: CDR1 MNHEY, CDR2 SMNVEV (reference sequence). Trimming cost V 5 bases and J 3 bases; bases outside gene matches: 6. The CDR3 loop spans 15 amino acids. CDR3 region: CASSKRTGGHTEAFF. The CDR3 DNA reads TGTGCCAGCAGTAAACGGACAGGGGGGCACACTGAAGCTTTCTTT.

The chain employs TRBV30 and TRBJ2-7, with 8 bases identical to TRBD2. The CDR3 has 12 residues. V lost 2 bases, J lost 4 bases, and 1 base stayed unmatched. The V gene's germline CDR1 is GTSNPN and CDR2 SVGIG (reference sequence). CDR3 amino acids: CAWSPSGYEQYF. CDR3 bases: TGTGCCTGGAGTCCTAGCGGGTACGAGCAGTACTTC.

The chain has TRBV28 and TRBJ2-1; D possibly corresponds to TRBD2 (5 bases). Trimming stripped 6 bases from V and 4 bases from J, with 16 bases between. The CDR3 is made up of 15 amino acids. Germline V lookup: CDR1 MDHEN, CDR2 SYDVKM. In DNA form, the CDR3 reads TGTGCCAGCAGCCATGATCTGAGGGCTTACAATGAGCAGTTCTTC. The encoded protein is CASSHDLRAYNEQFF.

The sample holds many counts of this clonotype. The CDR3 nucleotides are TGTGCCAGCAGCCAAGACAGGGGAATGAGCCGGTCGTATTTT. Translating it yields CASSQDRGMSRSYF. The chain uses TRBV14 and TRBJ2-3, with D perhaps matching TRBD1 (6 bases). The CDR3 runs to 14 residues. V was cut by 0 bases and J by 14 bases, with 18 bases left in between. Germline assignment: CDR1 SGHDN and CDR2 FVKESK.

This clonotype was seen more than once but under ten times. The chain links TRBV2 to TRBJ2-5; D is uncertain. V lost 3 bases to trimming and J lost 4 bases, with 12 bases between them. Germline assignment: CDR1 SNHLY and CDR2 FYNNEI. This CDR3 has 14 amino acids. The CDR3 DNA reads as TGTGCCAGCAGTGAGGACGAGCGTAGAGAGACCCAGTACTTC. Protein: CASSEDERRETQYF.

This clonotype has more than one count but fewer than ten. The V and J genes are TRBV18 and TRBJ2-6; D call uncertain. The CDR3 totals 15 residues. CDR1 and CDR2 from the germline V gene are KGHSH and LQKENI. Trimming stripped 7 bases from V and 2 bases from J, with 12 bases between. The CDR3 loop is CASFHPTTGANVLTF. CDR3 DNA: TGTGCCAGCTTTCACCCGACAACTGGGGCCAACGTCCTGACTTTC.

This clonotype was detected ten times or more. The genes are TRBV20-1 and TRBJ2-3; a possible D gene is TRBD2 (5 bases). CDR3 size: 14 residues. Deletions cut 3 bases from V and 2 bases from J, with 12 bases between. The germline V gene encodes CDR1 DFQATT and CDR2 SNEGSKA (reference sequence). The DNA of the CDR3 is TGCAGTGCTAGGTCCGGGGTTATCACAGATACGCAGTATTTT. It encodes CSARSGVITDTQYF.

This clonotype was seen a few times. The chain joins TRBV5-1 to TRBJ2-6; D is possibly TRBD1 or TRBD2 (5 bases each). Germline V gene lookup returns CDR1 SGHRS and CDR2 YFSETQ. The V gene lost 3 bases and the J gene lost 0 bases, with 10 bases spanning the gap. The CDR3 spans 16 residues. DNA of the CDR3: TGCGCCAGCAGCTGGACTCAGGGCTCTGGGGCCAACGTCCTGACTTTC. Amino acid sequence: CASSWTQGSGANVLTF.

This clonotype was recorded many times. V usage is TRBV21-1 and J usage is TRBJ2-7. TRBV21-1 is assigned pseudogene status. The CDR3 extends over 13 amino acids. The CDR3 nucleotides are TGTGCCAGCAGCGCCGACACTCCCTACGAGCAGTACTTC. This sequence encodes CASSADTPYEQYF.

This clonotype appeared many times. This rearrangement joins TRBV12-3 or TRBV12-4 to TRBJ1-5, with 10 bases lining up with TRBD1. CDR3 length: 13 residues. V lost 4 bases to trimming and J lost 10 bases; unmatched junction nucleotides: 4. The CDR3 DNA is TGTGCCAGCAGTTCGGGACAGGGGCATCCCCAGCATTTT. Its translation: CASSSGQGHPQHF.

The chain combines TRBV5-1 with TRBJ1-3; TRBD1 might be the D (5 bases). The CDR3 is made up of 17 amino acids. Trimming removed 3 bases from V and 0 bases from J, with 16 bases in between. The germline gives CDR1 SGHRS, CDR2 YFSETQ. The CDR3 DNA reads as TGCGCCAGCAGCTGGGGCCAGGCGTTCAGCTCTGGAAACACCATATATTTT. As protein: CASSWGQAFSSGNTIYF.

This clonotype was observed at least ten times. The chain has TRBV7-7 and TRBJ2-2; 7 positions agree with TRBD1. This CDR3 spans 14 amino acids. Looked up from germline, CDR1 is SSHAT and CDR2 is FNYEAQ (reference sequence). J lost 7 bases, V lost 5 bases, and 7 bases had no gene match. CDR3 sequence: CASSPTGQGGELFF. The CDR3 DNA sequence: TGTGCCAGCAGCCCGACAGGGCAGGGCGGGGAGCTGTTTTTT.

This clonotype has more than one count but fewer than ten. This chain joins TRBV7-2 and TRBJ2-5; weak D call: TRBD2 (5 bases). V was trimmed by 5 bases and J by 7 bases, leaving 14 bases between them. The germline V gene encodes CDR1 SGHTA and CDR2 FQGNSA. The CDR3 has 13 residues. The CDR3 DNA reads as TGTGCCAGCAGCCCGAACGAGGGTGGGACCCAGTACTTC. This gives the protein CASSPNEGGTQYF.

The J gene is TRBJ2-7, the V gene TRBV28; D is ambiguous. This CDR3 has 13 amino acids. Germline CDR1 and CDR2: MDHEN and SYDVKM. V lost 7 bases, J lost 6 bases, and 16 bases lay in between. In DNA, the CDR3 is TGTGCCAGCACCCCCGAGTGGGGTTCCGAGCAGTACTTC. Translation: CASTPEWGSEQYF.

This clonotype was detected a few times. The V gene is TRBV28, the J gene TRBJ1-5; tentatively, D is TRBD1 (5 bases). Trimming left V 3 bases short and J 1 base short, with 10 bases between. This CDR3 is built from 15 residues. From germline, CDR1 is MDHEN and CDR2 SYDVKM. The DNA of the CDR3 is TGTGCCAGCAGTTTGCAGCGGGGGAGCAATCAGCCCCAGCATTTT. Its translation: CASSLQRGSNQPQHF.

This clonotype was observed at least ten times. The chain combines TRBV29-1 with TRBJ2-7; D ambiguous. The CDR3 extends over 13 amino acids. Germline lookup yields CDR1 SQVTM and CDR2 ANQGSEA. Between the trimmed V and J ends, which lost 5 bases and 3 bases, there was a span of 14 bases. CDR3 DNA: TGCAGCGTTACCCAGACACCTTTCTACGAGCAGTACTTC. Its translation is CSVTQTPFYEQYF.

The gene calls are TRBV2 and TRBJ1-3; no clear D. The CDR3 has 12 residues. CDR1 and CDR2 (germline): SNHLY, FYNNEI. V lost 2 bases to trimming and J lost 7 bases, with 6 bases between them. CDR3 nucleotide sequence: TGTGCCAGCAGTGAAAATCGGAACACCATATATTTT. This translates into CASSENRNTIYF.

The CDR3 region is CASSLVLAGGLVRTDTQYF. DNA of the CDR3: TGTGCCAGCAGTTTAGTCCTAGCGGGAGGCCTAGTGCGCACAGATACGCAGTATTTT. This rearrangement joins TRBV12-3 or TRBV12-4 to TRBJ2-3; 11 positions agree with TRBD2. The CDR3 extends over 19 amino acids. The V gene end was trimmed by 1 base and the J gene end by 1 base; junction bases not matched to a gene: 10.

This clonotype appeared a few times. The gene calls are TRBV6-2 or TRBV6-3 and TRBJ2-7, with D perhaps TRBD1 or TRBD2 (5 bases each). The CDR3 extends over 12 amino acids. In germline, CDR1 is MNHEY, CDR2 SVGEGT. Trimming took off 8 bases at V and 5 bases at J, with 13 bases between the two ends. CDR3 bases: TGTGCCAGCCGCGACCGGGACCACGAGCAGTACTTC. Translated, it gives CASRDRDHEQYF.